Detailed here is one T cell receptor (beta chain). Original analysis: From reference gene primer amplification, estimates of nucleated cell counts were derived. Here immunoSEQ multiplex PCR was the method, and the copy in TCRdb shows in-frame clones only, minus some. V, J and clone size reflect that table, while D and trimming were determined from the DNA. The profile shows about 170,000 clones, 65% to 80% of them singletons. Trimming removed 3 bases at V and 4 bases at J, with 15 bases between. The CDR3 totals 15 residues. Per germline, CDR1 SGHDN and CDR2 FVKESK. Participant-reported clinical history was the basis for cohort assignment. This record comes from a study of blood T cell repertoires in COVID-19. Overall study: The samples span acute and convalescent COVID-19 from the United States, Italy and Spain.

This TCR was recovered from a woman in her 70s in a cohort exposed to, infected with or recovered from COVID-19 (not recorded which). Sequencing was done on a sample of PBMCs or T cells enriched from blood (not recorded which). The J gene is TRBJ2-5, the V gene TRBV14; D might be TRBD1 (6 bases). The CDR3, as DNA: TGTGCCAGCAGCCAGATTACAGGGCCCCTAGAGACCCAGTACTTC. It yields the protein CASSQITGPLETQYF.